This is a list of T cell receptor beta chains from one sample in a study of graft-versus-host responses after intestinal transplantation. Clones were sequenced by immunoSEQ multiplex PCR, and TCRdb holds only the in-frame ones, with some missing. Here the sample spans about 15,000 clones, 25% to 30% being singletons. Sequenced material: alloreactive CD4+ T cells from a mixed lymphocyte reaction culture, taken before intestinal transplant. These TCRs come from a human patient who received an intestinal transplant. Each CDR3 is given with its conserved first and last residue. Fields, in order: V gene, J gene, D gene, clone size, CDR3 DNA, CDR3 protein. D genes are given only for firm matches. Not all rows give a size; the values are once, few, many and, for expanded clones, a class.

V gene: TRBV11-2
J gene: TRBJ2-3
D gene: TRBD1
clone size: .
CDR3 DNA: TGTGCCAGCAGTTCGGGACAGCTCACAGATACGCAGTATTTT
CDR3 protein: CASSSGQLTDTQYF

V gene: TRBV7-6
J gene: TRBJ2-7
D gene: .
clone size: few
CDR3 DNA: TGTGCCAGCAGCTTAGAGGTAGGCACCCGTGGGGAGCAGTACTTC
CDR3 protein: CASSLEVGTRGEQYF

V gene: TRBV7-2
J gene: TRBJ1-2
D gene: .
clone size: .
CDR3 DNA: TGTGCCAGCAGCTTAGTTGCTAACTATGGCTACACCTTC
CDR3 protein: CASSLVANYGYTF

V gene: TRBV5-1
J gene: TRBJ1-3
D gene: .
clone size: .
CDR3 DNA: TGCGCCAGCAGCTCCGGGGGGACCCTCGGAAACACCATATATTTT
CDR3 protein: CASSSGGTLGNTIYF

V gene: TRBV6-6
J gene: TRBJ2-7
D gene: .
clone size: .
CDR3 DNA: TGTGCCAGCAGTTCCCCGTACGAGCAGTACTTC
CDR3 protein: CASSSPYEQYF

V gene: TRBV4-2
J gene: TRBJ1-3
D gene: TRBD1
clone size: .
CDR3 DNA: TGTGCCAGCAGCTTGATTGACAGGGAGGTCTCTGGAAACACCATATATTTT
CDR3 protein: CASSLIDREVSGNTIYF

V gene: TRBV6-6
J gene: TRBJ2-5
D gene: .
clone size: .
CDR3 DNA: TGTGCCAGCAGTTACTTGGGGACCCAAGAGACCCAGTACTTC
CDR3 protein: CASSYLGTQETQYF

V gene: TRBV5-1
J gene: TRBJ1-1
D gene: .
clone size: once
CDR3 DNA: TGCGCCAGCAGCTTGGAAGGCTCCGACGCTTTCTTT
CDR3 protein: CASSLEGSDAFF

V gene: TRBV4-3
J gene: TRBJ2-1
D gene: TRBD1
clone size: .
CDR3 DNA: TGCGCCAGCAGCCCCGGGACAGGGGGCCCCTACAATGAGCAGTTCTTC
CDR3 protein: CASSPGTGGPYNEQFF

V gene: TRBV7-2
J gene: TRBJ1-2
D gene: .
clone size: few
CDR3 DNA: TGTGCCAGCAGCTGGGGAGGGGGACGGGCTAACTATGGCTACACCTTC
CDR3 protein: CASSWGGGRANYGYTF

V gene: TRBV10-2
J gene: TRBJ2-7
D gene: .
clone size: few
CDR3 DNA: TGCGCCAGCAGTGCACAGGGAAGGGGTTACGAGCAGTACTTC
CDR3 protein: CASSAQGRGYEQYF

V gene: TRBV6-1
J gene: TRBJ2-1
D gene: TRBD2
clone size: .
CDR3 DNA: TGTGCCAGCAGTGATACTAGCGGGCCTTACAATGAGCAGTTCTTC
CDR3 protein: CASSDTSGPYNEQFF

V gene: TRBV14
J gene: TRBJ1-3
D gene: .
clone size: medium-sized
CDR3 DNA: TGTGCCAGCACCCGGACTTACCGTGGAAACACCATATATTTT
CDR3 protein: CASTRTYRGNTIYF

V gene: TRBV18
J gene: TRBJ2-3
D gene: .
clone size: .
CDR3 DNA: TGTGCCAGCTCACCAAGACTAGTAGCAGATACGCAGTATTTT
CDR3 protein: CASSPRLVADTQYF

V gene: TRBV7-2
J gene: TRBJ1-5
D gene: .
clone size: few
CDR3 DNA: TGTGCCAGCAGCCAAGATCGGGGTTTAGCCCAGCATTTT
CDR3 protein: CASSQDRGLAQHF

V gene: TRBV19
J gene: TRBJ2-5
D gene: TRBD2
clone size: few
CDR3 DNA: TGTGCCACCAAGGGGCTAGCGGGAGGGCTCTTGGAGACCCAGTACTTC
CDR3 protein: CATKGLAGGLLETQYF

V gene: TRBV7-7
J gene: TRBJ2-6
D gene: .
clone size: .
CDR3 DNA: TGTGCCAGCAGCGGTAATTGTAAGGTGCCACAAAGTCGGGCCAACGTCCTGACTTTC
CDR3 protein: CASSGNCKVPQSRANVLTF

V gene: TRBV7-9
J gene: TRBJ1-2
D gene: .
clone size: .
CDR3 DNA: TGTGCCAGCAGCCCCACAGGGCGCTATGGCTACACCTTC
CDR3 protein: CASSPTGRYGYTF

V gene: TRBV7-2
J gene: TRBJ2-7
D gene: TRBD2
clone size: .
CDR3 DNA: TGTGCCAGCAGCTTAATCCTAGCGGGCCATACCCCTACCGAGCAGTACTTC
CDR3 protein: CASSLILAGHTPTEQYF

V gene: TRBV19
J gene: TRBJ1-1
D gene: TRBD1
clone size: few
CDR3 DNA: TGTGCCTCCCACCTCCGGACAGGGAACACTGAAGCTTTCTTT
CDR3 protein: CASHLRTGNTEAFF

V gene: TRBV28
J gene: TRBJ1-5
D gene: TRBD1
clone size: .
CDR3 DNA: TGTGCCAGCAGTCAGACAGGGGGCTTGGGCAATCAGCCCCAGCATTTT
CDR3 protein: CASSQTGGLGNQPQHF

V gene: TRBV19
J gene: TRBJ1-1
D gene: .
clone size: .
CDR3 DNA: TGTGCCAGTAATTCCCGGAGGACTGAAGCTTTCTTT
CDR3 protein: CASNSRRTEAFF

V gene: TRBV6-6
J gene: TRBJ2-3
D gene: .
clone size: .
CDR3 DNA: TGTGCCATCAGCAGAGGGGTCGAGGATACGCAGTATTTT
CDR3 protein: CAISRGVEDTQYF

V gene: TRBV7-6
J gene: TRBJ1-2
D gene: .
clone size: .
CDR3 DNA: TGTGCCAGCAGCTTAGCGCTGACGGTTTCTAACTATGGCTACACCTTC
CDR3 protein: CASSLALTVSNYGYTF

V gene: TRBV7-3
J gene: TRBJ1-1
D gene: .
clone size: .
CDR3 DNA: TGTGCCAGCAGCTTCGGTCACGGTGGGAAGAACACTGAAGCTTTCTTT
CDR3 protein: CASSFGHGGKNTEAFF

V gene: TRBV5-1
J gene: TRBJ2-2
D gene: TRBD1
clone size: .
CDR3 DNA: TGCGCCAGCAGCTTGGCGGGACAGGGCGTCGGGGAGCTGTTTTTT
CDR3 protein: CASSLAGQGVGELFF

V gene: TRBV28
J gene: TRBJ1-5
D gene: .
clone size: few
CDR3 DNA: TGTGCCAGCAGCCCCACGGGACGGTTCAATCAGCCCCAGCATTTT
CDR3 protein: CASSPTGRFNQPQHF

V gene: TRBV7-3
J gene: TRBJ2-5
D gene: .
clone size: .
CDR3 DNA: TGTGCCAGCAGCTTAAACCAAGAGACCCAGTACTTC
CDR3 protein: CASSLNQETQYF

V gene: TRBV2
J gene: TRBJ1-2
D gene: .
clone size: .
CDR3 DNA: TGTGCCAGCAGTGCTCTCAACTATGGCTACACCTTC
CDR3 protein: CASSALNYGYTF

V gene: TRBV6-6
J gene: TRBJ2-7
D gene: .
clone size: .
CDR3 DNA: TGTGCCAGCAGTTACTGGCAGGGCCCCTACGAGCAGTACTTC
CDR3 protein: CASSYWQGPYEQYF

V gene: TRBV27
J gene: TRBJ2-7
D gene: .
clone size: few
CDR3 DNA: TGTGCCAGCAGTCCCCAAGGGGGGAGGGCCTACGAGCAGTACTTC
CDR3 protein: CASSPQGGRAYEQYF

V gene: TRBV5-1
J gene: TRBJ2-7
D gene: .
clone size: .
CDR3 DNA: TGCGCCAGCAGCTTGGCCCCCACTAGGGCCTACGAGCAGTACTTC
CDR3 protein: CASSLAPTRAYEQYF

V gene: TRBV11-3
J gene: TRBJ2-7
D gene: TRBD1
clone size: .
CDR3 DNA: TGTGCCAGCAGACCGGGACAGGGGGCTTACGAGCAGTACTTC
CDR3 protein: CASRPGQGAYEQYF

V gene: TRBV30
J gene: TRBJ2-7
D gene: TRBD1
clone size: few
CDR3 DNA: TGTGGGGTGGGACCGGGACAGGGAACCTACGAGCAGTACTTC
CDR3 protein: CGVGPGQGTYEQYF

V gene: TRBV9
J gene: TRBJ2-7
D gene: TRBD1
clone size: few
CDR3 DNA: TGTGCCAGCAGCCCCCGGGACAGCAGCTACGAGCAGTACTTC
CDR3 protein: CASSPRDSSYEQYF

V gene: TRBV5-1
J gene: TRBJ2-1
D gene: .
clone size: medium-sized
CDR3 DNA: TGCGCCAGCAGCGAGTACAATGAGCAGTTCTTC
CDR3 protein: CASSEYNEQFF

V gene: TRBV9
J gene: TRBJ1-3
D gene: .
clone size: few
CDR3 DNA: TGTGCCAGCAGCGTAGACGGAAACACCATATATTTT
CDR3 protein: CASSVDGNTIYF

V gene: TRBV4-3
J gene: TRBJ2-1
D gene: TRBD2
clone size: .
CDR3 DNA: TGCGCCAGCAGCCGAAGCCAGCGGGAGCATGAGCAGTTCTTC
CDR3 protein: CASSRSQREHEQFF

V gene: TRBV11-2
J gene: TRBJ2-1
D gene: .
clone size: few
CDR3 DNA: TGTGCCAGCAGCCCGACAGGCTACAATGAGCAGTTCTTC
CDR3 protein: CASSPTGYNEQFF

V gene: TRBV19
J gene: TRBJ1-1
D gene: .
clone size: few
CDR3 DNA: TGTGCCAGTAGTATAAATAAGGGCCGGAACACTGAAGCTTTCTTT
CDR3 protein: CASSINKGRNTEAFF

V gene: TRBV4-1
J gene: TRBJ2-7
D gene: .
clone size: few
CDR3 DNA: TGTGCCAGCAGCCAAGATTTGTACGAGCAGTACTTC
CDR3 protein: CASSQDLYEQYF

V gene: TRBV18
J gene: TRBJ1-1
D gene: TRBD1
clone size: .
CDR3 DNA: TGTGCCAGCTCACCCGGACAGGGTATATTGGAAGCTTTCTTT
CDR3 protein: CASSPGQGILEAFF

V gene: TRBV10-3
J gene: TRBJ2-7
D gene: TRBD1
clone size: .
CDR3 DNA: TGTGCCAGCAGAAAGAACAGGGGAAGCTCCTACGAGCAGTACTTC
CDR3 protein: CASRKNRGSSYEQYF

V gene: TRBV4-2
J gene: TRBJ2-7
D gene: .
clone size: few
CDR3 DNA: TGTGCCAGCAGCTTGGGGGGGCTAGGATACTCCTACGAGCAGTACTTC
CDR3 protein: CASSLGGLGYSYEQYF

V gene: TRBV30
J gene: TRBJ2-3
D gene: .
clone size: few
CDR3 DNA: TGTGCCTGGAGTGGTAGCGGACGCCTCACAGATACGCAGTATTTT
CDR3 protein: CAWSGSGRLTDTQYF

V gene: TRBV28
J gene: TRBJ2-7
D gene: TRBD2
clone size: few
CDR3 DNA: TGTGCCAGCAGGGGAGGGAGTTACGAGCAGTACTTC
CDR3 protein: CASRGGSYEQYF

V gene: TRBV2
J gene: TRBJ1-2
D gene: TRBD1
clone size: .
CDR3 DNA: TGTGCCAGCAGTTCCACAGGGGATGGCTACACCTTC
CDR3 protein: CASSSTGDGYTF

V gene: TRBV6-1
J gene: TRBJ2-6
D gene: .
clone size: many
CDR3 DNA: TGTGCCAGCAGACTATCTGGGGCCAACGTCCTGACTTTC
CDR3 protein: CASRLSGANVLTF

V gene: TRBV5-1
J gene: TRBJ1-1
D gene: .
clone size: .
CDR3 DNA: TGCGCCAGCAGCGCGGGACGCCTTATGAACACTGAAGCTTTCTTT
CDR3 protein: CASSAGRLMNTEAFF

V gene: TRBV5-1
J gene: TRBJ1-4
D gene: TRBD1
clone size: .
CDR3 DNA: TGCGCCAGCAGCTTGGGGACAGGGGTGAAGTCTAATGAAAAACTGTTTTTT
CDR3 protein: CASSLGTGVKSNEKLFF

V gene: TRBV7-2
J gene: TRBJ2-7
D gene: TRBD2
clone size: few
CDR3 DNA: TGTGCCAGCAGCGTGACTAGCGGGAGACCTTACGAGCAGTACTTC
CDR3 protein: CASSVTSGRPYEQYF

V gene: TRBV5-1
J gene: TRBJ2-1
D gene: .
clone size: few
CDR3 DNA: TGCGCCAGCAGCTTGACCGGAGGCTCCTACAATGAGCAGTTCTTC
CDR3 protein: CASSLTGGSYNEQFF

V gene: TRBV5-6
J gene: TRBJ1-2
D gene: .
clone size: medium-sized
CDR3 DNA: TGTGCCAGCAGCTTGTGGGTATCGGGCTACACCTTC
CDR3 protein: CASSLWVSGYTF

V gene: TRBV5-6
J gene: TRBJ2-3
D gene: TRBD2
clone size: few
CDR3 DNA: TGTGCCAGCAGCCCCGCGGGGCTAGCGGGACCCGATACGCAGTATTTT
CDR3 protein: CASSPAGLAGPDTQYF

V gene: TRBV2
J gene: TRBJ1-4
D gene: TRBD1
clone size: .
CDR3 DNA: TGTGCCAGCAGTCTATCCCGGGACAGGGAGCGATCGCCAAATGAAAAACTGTTTTTT
CDR3 protein: CASSLSRDRERSPNEKLFF